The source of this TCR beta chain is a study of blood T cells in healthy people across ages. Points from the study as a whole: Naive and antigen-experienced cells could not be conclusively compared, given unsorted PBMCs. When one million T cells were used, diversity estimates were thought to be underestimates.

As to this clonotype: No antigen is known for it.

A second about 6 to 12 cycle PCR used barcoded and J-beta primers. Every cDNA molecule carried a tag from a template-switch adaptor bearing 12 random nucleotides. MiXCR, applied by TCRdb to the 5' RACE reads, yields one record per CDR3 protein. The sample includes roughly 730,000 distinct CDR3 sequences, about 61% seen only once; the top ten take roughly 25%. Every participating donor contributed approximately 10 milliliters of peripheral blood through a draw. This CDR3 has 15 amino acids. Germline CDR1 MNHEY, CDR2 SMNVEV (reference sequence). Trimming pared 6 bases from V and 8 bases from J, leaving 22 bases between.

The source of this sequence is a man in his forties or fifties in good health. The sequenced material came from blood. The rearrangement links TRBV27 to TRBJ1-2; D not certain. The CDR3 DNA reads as TGTGCCAGCAGCCTCTGGGCGGGTGGGCCCCTAGGCTACACCTTC. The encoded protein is CASSLWAGGPLGYTF.